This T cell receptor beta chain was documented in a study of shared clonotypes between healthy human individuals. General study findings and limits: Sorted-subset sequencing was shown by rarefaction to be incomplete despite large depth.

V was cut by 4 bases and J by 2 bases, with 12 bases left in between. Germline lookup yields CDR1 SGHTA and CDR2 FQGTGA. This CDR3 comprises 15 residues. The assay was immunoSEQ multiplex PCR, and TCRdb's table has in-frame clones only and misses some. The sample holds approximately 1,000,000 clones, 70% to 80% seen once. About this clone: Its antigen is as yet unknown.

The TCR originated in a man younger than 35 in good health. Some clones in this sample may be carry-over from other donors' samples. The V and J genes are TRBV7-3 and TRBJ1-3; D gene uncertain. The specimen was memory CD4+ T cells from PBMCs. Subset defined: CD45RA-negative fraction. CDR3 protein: CASSSNSGTGNTIYF. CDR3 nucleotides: TGTGCCAGCAGCTCCAACAGTGGAACTGGAAACACCATATATTTT. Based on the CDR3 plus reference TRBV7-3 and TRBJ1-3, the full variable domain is GAGVSQTPSNKVTEKGKYVELRCDPISGHTALYWYRQSLGQGPEFLIYFQGTGAADDSGLPNDRFFAVRPEGSVSTLKIQRTERGDSAVYLCASSSNSGTGNTIYFGEGSWLTVV.